These 17 T cell receptor beta chains were sequenced from one sample in a study of blood T cells in healthy people across ages. Combining a sample-barcoded 5' primer with a J-beta primer mix, a second PCR ran for roughly 7 to 12 cycles. Via MiXCR, TCRdb re-called the 5' RACE reads, giving one row per CDR3 protein. The data show over a million distinct CDR3 sequences, 42% seen once. Material: blood. The receptors derive from a woman aged 18-29 years in good health.

V and J are TRBV30 and TRBJ2-5; 8 bases are a match to TRBD1. V lost 2 bases, J lost 4 bases, and 6 bases stayed unmatched. The CDR3 spans 14 residues. CDR1 and CDR2 from the germline V gene are GTSNPN and SVGIG (reference sequence). CDR3 in DNA: TGTGCCTGGAGTACAACAGGGGGAGTAGAGACCCAGTACTTC. This translates into CAWSTTGGVETQYF.

The V and J genes are TRBV27 and TRBJ2-7, with TRBD2 matching over 9 bases. CDR3 length equals 15 residues. Per germline, CDR1 MNHEY and CDR2 SMNVEV (reference sequence). Germline trimming cut 5 bases from V and 1 base from J; bases unmatched to any gene: 6. CDR3 loop: CASSMGLAVSYEQYF. CDR3 nucleotide sequence: TGTGCCAGCAGTATGGGACTAGCTGTATCCTACGAGCAGTACTTC.

This clonotype was recorded once. The rearrangement uses TRBV3-1 and TRBJ1-4, with D perhaps TRBD1 (6 bases). V was pared by 11 bases and J by 6 bases, with 16 bases between. Germline CDR1 and CDR2: LGHDT and YNNKEL (reference sequence). The CDR3 has 13 amino acids. The CDR3 spells CAGTRGVDEKLFF. The CDR3 nucleotides read TGTGCCGGCACCAGGGGCGTTGATGAAAAACTGTTTTTT.

The genes are TRBV20-1 and TRBJ1-2, with 7 bases identical to TRBD1. CDR1 DFQATT and CDR2 SNEGSKA come from the germline V gene (reference sequence). J gave up 4 bases and V 4 bases, and 9 bases lay outside the gene matches. CDR3 length: 14 amino acids. The CDR3 here is CSANTGTDSYGYTF. The CDR3 nucleotides are TGCAGTGCTAACACCGGGACAGACTCCTATGGCTACACCTTC.

This chain links TRBV27 with TRBJ2-7; D not certain. Germline CDR1 is MNHEY and CDR2 is SMNVEV (reference sequence). The CDR3 runs 15 residues. V lost 1 base and J lost 5, with 15 bases in between. The CDR3 is CASSLYVAIVDEQYF. The CDR3 DNA follows: TGTGCCAGCAGTTTATACGTGGCTATAGTAGACGAGCAGTACTTC.

In this sample, this clonotype turned up a few times. The rearrangement uses TRBV9 and TRBJ1-2; 11 bases are shared with TRBD1. V gave up 0 bases and J gave up 7 bases; unmatched junction bases: 8. Germline V gene sequence: CDR1 SGDLS, CDR2 YYNGEE. The CDR3 totals 16 residues. The CDR3 coding sequence is TGTGCCAGCAGCGTAGATCTGGACAGGGGGCTACGTGGCTACACCTTC. It codes for CASSVDLDRGLRGYTF.

This clonotype was seen only a few times. Here the CDR3 DNA reads TGTGCCAGCAGAGGAGACAGGTCTAATGAAAAACTGTTTTTT. It yields the protein CASRGDRSNEKLFF. The rearrangement links TRBV2 to TRBJ1-4; possibly TRBD1 for D (6 bases). V shed 6 bases and J shed 3 bases, with 11 bases lying between them. The CDR3 covers 14 residues. Per the germline V gene, CDR1 is SNHLY and CDR2 is FYNNEI.

The genes are TRBV15 and TRBJ1-2; the D gene is possibly TRBD1 (6 bases). Trimming pared 4 bases from V and 10 bases from J, leaving 22 bases between. The CDR3 contains 15 residues. CDR1 and CDR2 from the germline V gene are LNHNV and YYDKDF (reference sequence). The CDR3 DNA reads TGTGCCACCAGCACCGGACAGTACCTTTTATCCGACTACACCTTC. Translating gives CATSTGQYLLSDYTF.

In nucleotides, the CDR3 is TGTGCCAGCAGCGACATTACTAGCGGCCAAGAGACCCAGTACTTC. Protein: CASSDITSGQETQYF. The chain recombines TRBV2 with TRBJ2-5; TRBD2 matches 8 bases. Germline V gene sequence: CDR1 SNHLY, CDR2 FYNNEI. J was trimmed by 1 base and V by 6 bases; bases with no gene match: 7. The CDR3 contains 15 residues.

The V call is TRBV12-3 or TRBV12-4, the J call TRBJ1-1; 7 nucleotides agree with TRBD1. Trimming removed 7 bases from V and 2 bases from J; junction bases left unmatched: 4. The CDR3 spans 13 residues. The CDR3 DNA reads as TGTGCCAGCAACGACAGGGCTAACACTGAAGCTTTCTTT. Residues: CASNDRANTEAFF.

V and J are TRBV9 and TRBJ2-7; perhaps D is TRBD1 or TRBD2 (6 bases each). CDR1 SGDLS and CDR2 YYNGEE come from the germline V gene. V was shortened by 0 bases and J by 7 bases, with 23 bases between the two germline ends. The CDR3 consists of 17 residues. Here the CDR3 reads CASSVDLARGALNEQYF. The DNA for the CDR3 is TGTGCCAGCAGCGTAGATCTGGCGAGGGGGGCCCTCAATGAGCAGTACTTC.

The chain links TRBV12-3 or TRBV12-4 to TRBJ1-6; 8 nucleotides agree with TRBD1. V shed 6 bases, J shed 7 bases, and the junction held 5 bases outside the gene matches. The CDR3 spans 14 residues. CDR3 nucleotide sequence: TGTGCCAGCAGGATAACAGGGGGAAATTCACCCCTCCACTTT. It encodes CASRITGGNSPLHF.

This clonotype has more than one count but fewer than ten. The chain employs TRBV20-1 and TRBJ1-4, with D possibly matching TRBD1 (5 bases). There are 14 residues in the CDR3. The V end lost 4 bases, the J end lost 0 bases, and 9 bases lay between the germline ends. Germline CDR1 is DFQATT and CDR2 is SNEGSKA (reference sequence). The CDR3 region is CSAKGRATNEKLFF. CDR3 nucleotide sequence: TGCAGTGCTAAGGGCAGGGCAACTAATGAAAAACTGTTTTTT.

This clonotype was counted a few times. The chain carries TRBV12-3 or TRBV12-4 and TRBJ2-3, with D possibly being TRBD1 or TRBD2 (5 bases each). Trimming left V 7 bases short and J 6 bases short, with 17 bases between. This CDR3 is 14 amino acids long. This chain's CDR3 is CASTPGTRGDTQYF. The CDR3 coding sequence is TGTGCCAGCACCCCCGGGACCCGGGGCGATACGCAGTATTTT.

The V and J genes are TRBV5-5 and TRBJ2-7; a weak D match, TRBD1 (6 bases). The CDR3 contains 18 residues. Germline V gene sequence: CDR1 SGHKS, CDR2 YYEKEE (reference sequence). Trimming cost V 0 bases and J 1 base, with 20 bases left between them. CDR3 bases: TGTGCCAGCAGCTTGGCACGGACAGTGACCGGATTTTCCTACGAGCAGTACTTC. It encodes CASSLARTVTGFSYEQYF.

V is TRBV12-3 or TRBV12-4 and J is TRBJ1-2, with TRBD1 matching 10 bases. V lost 2 bases to trimming and J lost 5 bases; unmatched junction nucleotides: 8. The CDR3 has 16 amino acids. The CDR3 protein is CASSLNTWTGGYGYTF. Written as DNA, the CDR3 is TGTGCCAGCAGTTTAAATACGTGGACAGGGGGTTATGGCTACACCTTC.

The chain joins TRBV20-1 to TRBJ1-3; weak D call: TRBD1 (6 bases). The CDR3 covers 14 residues. Trimming shortened V by 4 bases and J by 9 bases, and 19 bases separated the two germline ends. Germline V gene sequence: CDR1 DFQATT, CDR2 SNEGSKA (reference sequence). CDR3 sequence reads: CSATVGGPKSTIYF. The CDR3 DNA is TGCAGTGCTACTGTCGGGGGGCCCAAAAGCACCATATATTTT.